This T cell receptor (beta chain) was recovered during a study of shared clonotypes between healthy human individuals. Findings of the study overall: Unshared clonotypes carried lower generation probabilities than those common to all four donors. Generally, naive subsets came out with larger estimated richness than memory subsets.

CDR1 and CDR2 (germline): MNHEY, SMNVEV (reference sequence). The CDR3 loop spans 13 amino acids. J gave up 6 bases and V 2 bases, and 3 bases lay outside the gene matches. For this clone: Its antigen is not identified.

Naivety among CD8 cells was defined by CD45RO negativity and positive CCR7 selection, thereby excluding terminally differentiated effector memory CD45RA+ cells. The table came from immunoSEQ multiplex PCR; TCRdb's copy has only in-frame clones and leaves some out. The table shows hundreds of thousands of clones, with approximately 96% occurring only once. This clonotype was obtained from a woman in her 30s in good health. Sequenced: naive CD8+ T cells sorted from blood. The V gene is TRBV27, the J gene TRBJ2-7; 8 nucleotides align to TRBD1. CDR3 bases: TGTGCCAGCAGTTTAGGACAGGGATCCGAGCAGTACTTC. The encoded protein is CASSLGQGSEQYF.